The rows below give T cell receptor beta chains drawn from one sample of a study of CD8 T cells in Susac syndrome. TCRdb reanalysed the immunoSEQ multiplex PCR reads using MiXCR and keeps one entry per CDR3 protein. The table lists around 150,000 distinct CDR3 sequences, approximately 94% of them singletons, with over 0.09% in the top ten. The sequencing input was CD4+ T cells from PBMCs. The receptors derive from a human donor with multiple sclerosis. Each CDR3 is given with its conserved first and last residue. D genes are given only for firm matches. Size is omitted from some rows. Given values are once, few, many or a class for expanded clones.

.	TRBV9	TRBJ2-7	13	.	CASSSDRTYEQYF	TGTGCCAGCAGCTCAGACAGAACCTACGAGCAGTACTTC
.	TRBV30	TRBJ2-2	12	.	CAWSVYTGELFF	TGTGCCTGGAGTGTCTACACCGGGGAGCTGTTTTTT
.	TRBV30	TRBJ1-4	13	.	CAWMWRGGEKLFF	TGTGCCTGGATGTGGAGAGGTGGTGAAAAACTGTTTTTT
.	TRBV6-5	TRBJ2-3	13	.	CASSYSVADTQYF	TGTGCCAGCAGTTACTCAGTCGCAGATACGCAGTATTTT
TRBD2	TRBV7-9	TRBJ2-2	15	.	CASSFSIAGTGELFF	TGTGCCAGCAGCTTCTCCATAGCGGGCACCGGGGAGCTGTTTTTT
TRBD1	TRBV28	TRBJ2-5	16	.	CAGAPAGQGFRETQYF	TGTGCCGGCGCCCCGGCCGGACAGGGGTTTCGAGAGACCCAGTACTTC
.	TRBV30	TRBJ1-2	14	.	CAWSARRAAGGYTF	TGTGCCTGGAGTGCTAGACGGGCGGCAGGCGGCTACACCTTC
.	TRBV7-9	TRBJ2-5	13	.	CASTVTWSETQYF	TGTGCCAGCACCGTAACATGGTCAGAGACCCAGTACTTC
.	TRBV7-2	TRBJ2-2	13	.	CASSAQEAGELFF	TGTGCCAGCAGCGCACAGGAAGCCGGGGAGCTGTTTTTT
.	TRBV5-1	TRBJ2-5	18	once	CASSLVTGSGDRIETQYF	TGCGCCAGCAGCTTGGTCACCGGGAGTGGAGATAGGATAGAGACCCAGTACTTC
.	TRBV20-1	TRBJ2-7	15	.	CSARVFGPQHYEQYF	TGCAGTGCTAGAGTGTTCGGGCCACAGCACTACGAGCAGTACTTC
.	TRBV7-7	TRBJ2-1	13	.	CASSRLGINEQFF	TGTGCCAGCAGCCGTCTCGGGATCAATGAGCAGTTCTTC
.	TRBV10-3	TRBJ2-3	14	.	CAISESKSVDTQYF	TGTGCCATCAGTGAGTCGAAGTCAGTAGATACGCAGTATTTT
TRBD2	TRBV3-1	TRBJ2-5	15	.	CASTLGLAGQETQYF	TGTGCCAGCACCCTCGGACTAGCGGGTCAAGAGACCCAGTACTTC
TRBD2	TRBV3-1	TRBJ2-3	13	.	CASKGLARDTQYF	TGTGCCAGCAAAGGACTAGCGCGAGATACGCAGTATTTT
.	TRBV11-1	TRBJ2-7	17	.	CASSLFGLGRGHYEQYF	TGTGCCAGCAGCTTATTCGGTTTGGGCAGGGGCCACTACGAGCAGTACTTC
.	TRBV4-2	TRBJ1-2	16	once	CASSQATSRANYGYTF	TGTGCCAGCAGCCAAGCAACTTCGCGGGCGAACTATGGCTACACCTTC
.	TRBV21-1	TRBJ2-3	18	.	CASSLPGHHRRSPHTQYF	TGTGCCAGCAGCCTCCCGGGACACCATCGACGGAGCCCTCATACGCAGTATTTT
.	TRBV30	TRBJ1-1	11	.	CAWRRVAEAFF	TGTGCCTGGCGCAGGGTGGCTGAAGCTTTCTTT
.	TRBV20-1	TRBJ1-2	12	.	CSARPDTYGYTF	TGCAGTGCTAGACCCGACACTTATGGCTACACCTTC
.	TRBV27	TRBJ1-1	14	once	CASSSRILNTEAFF	TGTGCCAGCAGTTCAAGAATATTGAACACTGAAGCTTTCTTT
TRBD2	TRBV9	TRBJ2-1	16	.	CASSAGPGLGRNEQFF	TGTGCCAGCAGCGCCGGGCCGGGACTAGGAAGAAATGAGCAGTTCTTC
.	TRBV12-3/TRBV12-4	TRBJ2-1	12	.	CASSSLGYGQFF	TGTGCCAGCAGCTCACTAGGGTATGGGCAGTTCTTC
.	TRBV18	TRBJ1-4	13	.	CASSSATNEKLFF	TGTGCCAGCTCATCCGCAACTAATGAAAAACTGTTTTTT
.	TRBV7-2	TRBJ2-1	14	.	CASSLGAVVNEQFF	TGTGCCAGCAGCTTAGGGGCGGTAGTCAATGAGCAGTTCTTC
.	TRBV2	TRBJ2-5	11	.	CASNGQETQYF	TGTGCCAGCAACGGGCAAGAGACCCAGTACTTC
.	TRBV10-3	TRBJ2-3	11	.	CAISDTDTQYF	TGTGCCATCAGTGATACAGATACGCAGTATTTT
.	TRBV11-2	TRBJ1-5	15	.	CASSPSGVSNQPQHF	TGTGCCAGCAGCCCAAGTGGCGTTTCCAATCAGCCCCAGCATTTT
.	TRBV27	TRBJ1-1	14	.	CASSRGAQVTEAFF	TGTGCCAGCAGTCGGGGGGCGCAGGTCACTGAAGCTTTCTTT